Below, 12 T cell receptor beta chains from the same sample are listed, as sequenced in a study of shared clonotypes between healthy human individuals. TCRdb's table, derived via immunoSEQ multiplex PCR, lists solely in-frame clones and lacks some. The sample lists about 1.1 million clones, 70% to 85% seen once, with roughly 0.9% in the top ten. Sequenced sample: memory CD4+ T cells from PBMCs. The subset here: CD45RA-negative fraction. Receptors were obtained from a man aged 18 to 29 in good health. Some clones in this sample may be carry-over from other donors' samples.

Only a few counts were recorded for this clone. Written as DNA, the CDR3 is TGCGCCAGCAGTGAGCAGGGAGGGGGCTACACCTTC. Translated, it gives CASSEQGGGYTF. The J gene is TRBJ1-2, the V gene TRBV10-2, with D tentatively TRBD1 (5 bases). Germline loops: CDR1 WSHSY, CDR2 SAAADI. Trimming removed 2 bases from V and 8 bases from J, with 9 bases in between. The CDR3 contains 12 residues.

Remarks on this clone: Only one base separates this from a far larger clonotype, so it likely reflects a read error. The CDR3 is CASSLGTGYKQYF. For the CDR3, the DNA is TGTGCCAGCAGTTTAGGGACAGGGTACAAGCAGTACTTC. The chain recombines TRBV27 with TRBJ2-7; 9 bases match TRBD1. The trim removed 2 bases at V and 8 bases at J, leaving 4 bases unmatched. The CDR3 totals 13 residues. Germline-derived CDR1 and CDR2 are MNHEY and SMNVEV (reference sequence).

The chain couples TRBV28 to TRBJ2-1; D may match TRBD1 or TRBD2 (5 bases each). Germline-derived CDR1 and CDR2 are MDHEN and SYDVKM. Trimming took off 6 bases at V and 5 bases at J, with 17 bases between the two ends. The CDR3 is made up of 15 amino acids. CDR3 DNA sequence: TGTGCCAGCAGATACCTGGGGCGGGCGCACAATGAGCAGTTCTTC. Protein product: CASRYLGRAHNEQFF.

This clone was seen only a few times. The chain links TRBV19 to TRBJ1-1; maybe TRBD1 (5 bases). In germline, CDR1 is LNHDA, CDR2 SQIVND (reference sequence). The CDR3 totals 14 residues. Between the trimmed V and J ends, which lost 4 bases and 1 base, there was a span of 10 bases. This chain's CDR3 is CASSNERGNTEAFF. CDR3 sequence (DNA): TGTGCCAGTAGTAACGAAAGGGGGAACACTGAAGCTTTCTTT.

The gene calls are TRBV5-1 and TRBJ1-2; possible D gene TRBD1, 6 bases. CDR1 and CDR2 from the germline V gene are SGHRS and YFSETQ. The CDR3 has 16 residues. Trimming took off 1 base at V and 1 base at J, with 14 bases between the two ends. CDR3 region: CASSLRTAKDNYGYTF. Written as DNA, the CDR3 is TGCGCCAGCAGCTTGAGGACAGCTAAAGATAACTATGGCTACACCTTC.

The V and J genes are TRBV6-1 and TRBJ1-1; 10 bases map to TRBD1. V trimming: 8 bases; J trimming: 5 bases; junction bases outside the gene matches: 11. CDR1 is MNHNS, CDR2 SASEGT, per germline. This CDR3 region has 15 residues. The CDR3 DNA reads TGTGCCAGCCCCAGAAGAGGACAGGGGGATACTGAAGCTTTCTTT. Residues: CASPRRGQGDTEAFF.

This chain uses TRBV15 with TRBJ2-1; D uncertain. V lost 0 bases and J lost 0, with 6 bases in between. CDR3 size: 15 residues. Per the germline V gene, CDR1 is LNHNV and CDR2 is YYDKDF (reference sequence). The CDR3 here is CATSRDGFSYNEQFF. For the CDR3, the DNA is TGTGCCACCAGCAGAGATGGGTTCTCCTACAATGAGCAGTTCTTC. Looking up the rest from reference TRBV15 and TRBJ2-1 gives the full variable domain: DAMVIQNPRYQVTQFGKPVTLSCSQTLNHNVMYWYQQKSSQAPKLLFHYYDKDFNNEADTPDNFQSRRPNTSFCFLDIRSPGLGDTAMYLCATSRDGFSYNEQFFGPGTRLTVL.

In the case of this clone: With a much larger clone just one base away, this may be a read error. The chain joins TRBV7-9 to TRBJ1-2; D perhaps matches TRBD1 (6 bases). The V end was cut by 4 bases, the J end by 8 bases, with 11 bases between. The CDR3 totals 12 residues. Germline V gives CDR1 SEHNR, CDR2 FQNEAQ (reference sequence). The CDR3 region is CASSSSGVGYTF. DNA of the CDR3: TGTGCCAGCAGCTCCTCAGGGGTCGGCTACACCTTC.

V gene TRBV9 combines with J gene TRBJ2-5, with unresolved D. V lost 2 bases to trimming and J lost 4 bases, with 18 bases between them. CDR3 length: 16 residues. Germline V lookup: CDR1 SGDLS, CDR2 YYNGEE. The CDR3 DNA reads TGTGCCAGCAGCGTGGGCGGAGCTATTATCGGAGAGACCCAGTACTTC. This translates into CASSVGGAIIGETQYF.

This clone was observed a handful of times. The same CDR3 is also encoded by other DNA sequences in this sample. This chain uses TRBV9 with TRBJ2-5; 9 bases align to TRBD2. J lost 5 bases, V lost 0 bases, and 8 bases had no gene match. Germline V gene data show CDR1 as SGDLS and CDR2 as YYNGEE. The CDR3 length is 16 residues. The CDR3 DNA is TGTGCCAGCAGCGTAGCGGCTAGCGGGACCCACGAGACCCAGTACTTC. Amino acids: CASSVAASGTHETQYF.

Only one count was recorded for this clone. This same CDR3 is encoded by further DNA sequences in the sample. The chain employs TRBV5-1 and TRBJ2-6; D may be TRBD1 or TRBD2 (5 bases each). Trimming took 4 bases from V and 0 from J, leaving 11 bases between them. From germline, CDR1 is SGHRS and CDR2 YFSETQ. CDR3 size: 16 residues. CDR3 sequence reads: CASSPGRDSGANVLTF. The DNA of the CDR3 is TGCGCCAGCAGCCCGGGACGCGACTCTGGGGCCAACGTCCTGACTTTC. Full variable domain (remainder filled in from reference TRBV5-1 and TRBJ2-6): KAGVTQTPRYLIKTRGQQVTLSCSPISGHRSVSWYQQTPGQGLQFLFEYFSETQRNKGNFPGRFSGRQFSNSRSEMNVSTLELGDSALYLCASSPGRDSGANVLTFGAGSRLTVL.

This clone appeared a single time. Other nucleotide sequences from this sample produce the same CDR3. This chain connects TRBV27 to TRBJ2-1, with 10 positions matching TRBD2. V was pared by 3 bases and J by 8 bases, with 7 bases of the junction left unmatched. This CDR3 is built from 15 residues. From germline, CDR1 is MNHEY and CDR2 SMNVEV (reference sequence). This chain's CDR3 is CASSLASGRGYEQFF. CDR3 nucleotides: TGTGCCAGCAGTTTGGCTAGCGGGAGAGGGTATGAGCAGTTCTTC.